This is a list of T cell receptor beta chains from one sample in a study of CD8+ T cells in alopecia areata. The table came from immunoSEQ multiplex PCR; TCRdb's copy has only in-frame clones and leaves some out. The data show around 120,000 clones, with more than 30% seen just once and about 3.1% held by the top ten. Sequencing was performed on CD4+ T cells sorted from blood. Every receptor here comes from a human donor with alopecia areata. The CDR3 runs from the conserved cysteine through the conserved F or W. The D gene is left open where the match is weak. Clone size is shown for a subset of rows, as once, few, many or a class of expanded clone.

TRBJ1-2	NA	NA	TRBV5-1	CASSLREANYGYTF	TGCGCCAGCAGCTTGCGGGAAGCCAACTATGGCTACACCTTC
TRBJ2-7	TRBD1	few	TRBV29-1	CSVQTGGVPYEQYF	TGCAGCGTGCAGACAGGGGGCGTCCCCTACGAGCAGTACTTC
TRBJ2-7	TRBD1	few	TRBV11-2	CASSLDRTGYEQYF	TGTGCCAGCAGCTTAGACCGGACAGGCTACGAGCAGTACTTC
TRBJ1-2	NA	few	TRBV29-1	CSVQWGAYGYTF	TGCAGCGTTCAGTGGGGGGCCTATGGCTACACCTTC
TRBJ2-6	NA	NA	TRBV5-1	CASSSRVSGANVLTF	TGCGCCAGCAGCTCCAGGGTCTCTGGGGCCAACGTCCTGACTTTC
TRBJ2-2	TRBD2	few	TRBV14	CASSLSGRPRAGELFF	TGTGCCAGCAGCCTAAGCGGGAGGCCACGCGCCGGGGAGCTGTTTTTT
TRBJ2-1	NA	NA	TRBV7-9	CASSFGIGTVNEQFF	TGTGCCAGCAGCTTTGGGATCGGCACAGTCAATGAGCAGTTCTTC
TRBJ2-5	TRBD1	few	TRBV7-9	CASSFRTGETQYF	TGTGCCAGCAGCTTCCGGACAGGAGAGACCCAGTACTTC
TRBJ2-3	NA	NA	TRBV7-9	CASSYPRAGKTDTQYF	TGTGCCAGCAGCTACCCGCGAGCAGGGAAGACAGATACGCAGTATTTT
TRBJ2-5	NA	NA	TRBV5-1	CASGIQSQETQYF	TGCGCCAGCGGAATACAGAGTCAAGAGACCCAGTACTTC
TRBJ1-2	NA	few	TRBV27	CASSFLGGTNLFGYTF	TGTGCCAGCAGTTTTCTAGGGGGAACGAACCTCTTCGGCTACACCTTC
TRBJ1-1	NA	NA	TRBV19	CASSNYMNTEAFF	TGTGCCAGTAGCAATTACATGAACACTGAAGCTTTCTTT
TRBJ2-7	NA	NA	TRBV28	CASTVPGAHEQYF	TGTGCCAGCACCGTTCCAGGGGCCCACGAGCAGTACTTC
TRBJ1-2	TRBD1	few	TRBV29-1	CSARDRSYGYTF	TGCAGCGCAAGGGACAGGAGCTATGGCTACACCTTC
TRBJ1-1	NA	NA	TRBV29-1	CSATLVSEDTEAFF	TGCAGCGCAACTCTCGTGTCGGAGGACACTGAAGCTTTCTTT
TRBJ2-3	TRBD2	few	TRBV7-2	CASSLLLAGGESTDTQYF	TGTGCCAGCAGCTTACTCCTAGCGGGGGGGGAGAGCACAGATACGCAGTATTTT
TRBJ1-2	NA	NA	TRBV5-1	CASRTGDLNYGYTF	TGCGCCAGCAGGACAGGCGACTTGAACTATGGCTACACCTTC
TRBJ2-3	TRBD1	NA	TRBV29-1	CSVGQGVDTQYF	TGCAGCGTGGGACAGGGGGTAGATACGCAGTATTTT
TRBJ1-2	TRBD1	NA	TRBV28	CASSNQGAGYGYTF	TGTGCCAGCAGCAATCAGGGGGCAGGTTATGGCTACACCTTC
TRBJ2-2	NA	once	TRBV5-4	CASSAGTLNTGELFF	TGTGCCAGCAGCGCCGGGACACTGAACACCGGGGAGCTGTTTTTT
TRBJ2-7	NA	few	TRBV18	CASSPAVGADYEQYF	TGTGCCAGCTCACCCGCCGTCGGGGCTGACTACGAGCAGTACTTC
TRBJ2-3	NA	few	TRBV2	CASSLRDTQYF	TGTGCCAGCAGCCTCAGGGATACGCAGTATTTT
TRBJ1-1	NA	NA	TRBV14	CASSRLTGANTEAFF	TGTGCCAGCAGCCGTTTGACAGGAGCGAACACTGAAGCTTTCTTT
TRBJ1-1	NA	NA	TRBV28	CASMNTEAFF	TGTGCCAGCATGAACACTGAAGCTTTCTTT